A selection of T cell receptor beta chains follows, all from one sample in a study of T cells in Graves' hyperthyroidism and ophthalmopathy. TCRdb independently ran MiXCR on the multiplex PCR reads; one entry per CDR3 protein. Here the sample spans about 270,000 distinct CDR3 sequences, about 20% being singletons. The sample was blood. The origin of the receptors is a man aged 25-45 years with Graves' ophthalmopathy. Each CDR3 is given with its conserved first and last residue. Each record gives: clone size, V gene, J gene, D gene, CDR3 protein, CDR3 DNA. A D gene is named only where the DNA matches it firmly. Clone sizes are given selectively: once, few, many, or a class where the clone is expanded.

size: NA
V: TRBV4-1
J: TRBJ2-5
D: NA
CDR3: CASSRQGDLQETQYF
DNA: TGCGCCAGCAGCCGACAAGGGGACTTACAAGAGACCCAGTACTTC

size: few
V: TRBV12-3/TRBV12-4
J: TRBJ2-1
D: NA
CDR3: CASSPKYSEQFF
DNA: TGTGCCAGCAGTCCGAAGTATAGTGAGCAGTTCTTC

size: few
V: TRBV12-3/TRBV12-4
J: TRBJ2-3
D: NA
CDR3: CASSQRRGYTQYF
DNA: TGTGCCAGCAGTCAAAGAAGGGGGTATACGCAGTATTTT

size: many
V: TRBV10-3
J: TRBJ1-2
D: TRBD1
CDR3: CAISVTGVDGYTF
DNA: TGTGCCATCAGTGTGACAGGGGTCGATGGCTACACCTTC

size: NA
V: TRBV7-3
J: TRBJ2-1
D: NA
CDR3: CASSLEGTGDEQFF
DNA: TGTGCCAGCAGCTTAGAAGGGACCGGGGATGAGCAGTTCTTC

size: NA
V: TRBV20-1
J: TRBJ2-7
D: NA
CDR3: CSAGLSYEQYF
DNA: TGCAGTGCTGGCCTCTCCTACGAGCAGTACTTC

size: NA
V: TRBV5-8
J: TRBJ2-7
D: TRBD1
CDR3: CASSPTDRVVSYEQYF
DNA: TGTGCCAGCAGCCCTACAGACAGGGTAGTCTCCTACGAGCAGTACTTC

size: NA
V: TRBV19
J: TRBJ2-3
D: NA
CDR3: CASRPTGKTTDTQYF
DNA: TGTGCCAGTAGACCTACAGGGAAAACGACAGATACGCAGTATTTT

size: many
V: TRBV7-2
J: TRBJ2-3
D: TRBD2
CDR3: CASSSRLAGYGTDTQYF
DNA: TGTGCCAGCAGCTCGCGACTAGCGGGATATGGCACAGATACGCAGTATTTT

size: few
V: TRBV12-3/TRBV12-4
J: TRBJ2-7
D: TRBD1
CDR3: CASSAGTGVEQYF
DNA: TGTGCCAGCAGTGCCGGGACAGGGGTCGAGCAGTACTTC

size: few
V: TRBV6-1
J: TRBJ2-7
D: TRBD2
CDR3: CASSGRTSGNYEQYF
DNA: TGTGCCAGCAGCGGCCGGACTAGCGGAAACTACGAGCAGTACTTC

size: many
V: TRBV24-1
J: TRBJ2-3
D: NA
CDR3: CATSQTRRDTDTQYF
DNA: TGTGCCACCAGCCAGACAAGGAGAGACACAGATACGCAGTATTTT

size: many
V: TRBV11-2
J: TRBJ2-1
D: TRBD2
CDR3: CASSRRTSGRGNEQFF
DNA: TGTGCCAGCAGCAGAAGGACTAGCGGGAGGGGTAATGAGCAGTTCTTC

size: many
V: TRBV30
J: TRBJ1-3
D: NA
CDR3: CAWSVPGTGNTIYF
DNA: TGTGCCTGGAGTGTACCAGGGACTGGAAACACCATATATTTT

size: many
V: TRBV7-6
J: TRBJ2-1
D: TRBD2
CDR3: CASSLGLAEHNEQFF
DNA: TGTGCCAGCAGCTTGGGACTAGCGGAACATAATGAGCAGTTCTTC

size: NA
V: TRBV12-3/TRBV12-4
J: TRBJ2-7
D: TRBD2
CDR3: CASSIASGTSYEQYF
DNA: TGTGCCAGCAGTATAGCTAGCGGGACCAGCTACGAGCAGTACTTC

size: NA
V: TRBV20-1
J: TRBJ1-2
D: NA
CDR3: CSVLPTSGTGRNGYTF
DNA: TGCAGTGTTCTTCCGACTAGCGGGACGGGAAGGAATGGCTACACCTTC

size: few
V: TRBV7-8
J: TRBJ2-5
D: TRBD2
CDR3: CASSSILAGIGETQYF
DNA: TGTGCCAGCAGCTCGATACTAGCGGGAATAGGGGAGACCCAGTACTTC

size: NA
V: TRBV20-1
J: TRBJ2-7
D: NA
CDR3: CSAADSRSYEQYF
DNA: TGCAGTGCCGCGGACAGCCGCTCCTACGAGCAGTACTTC

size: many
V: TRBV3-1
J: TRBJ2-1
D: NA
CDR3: CASKVGSGNEQFF
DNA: TGTGCCAGCAAGGTTGGTAGCGGCAATGAGCAGTTCTTC

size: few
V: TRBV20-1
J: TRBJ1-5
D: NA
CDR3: CSAVPLMTLSNQPQHF
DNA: TGCAGTGCCGTACCTTTAATGACCCTTAGCAATCAGCCCCAGCATTTT

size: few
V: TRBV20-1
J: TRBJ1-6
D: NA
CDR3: CSAGDLGGNSPLHF
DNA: TGCAGTGCAGGGGACCTCGGCGGGAATTCACCCCTCCACTTT

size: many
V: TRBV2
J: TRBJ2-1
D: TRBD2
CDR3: CASSAPGTSGSEQFF
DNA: TGTGCCAGCAGCGCCCCCGGGACTAGCGGGTCTGAGCAGTTCTTC

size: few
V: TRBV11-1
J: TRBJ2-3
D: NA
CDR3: CASSLEAGTGTDTQYF
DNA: TGTGCCAGCAGCTTAGAGGCTGGAACCGGCACAGATACGCAGTATTTT

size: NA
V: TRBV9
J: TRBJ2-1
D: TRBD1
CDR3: CASSARTGHSYNEQFF
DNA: TGTGCCAGCAGCGCCCGGACAGGCCATTCCTACAATGAGCAGTTCTTC

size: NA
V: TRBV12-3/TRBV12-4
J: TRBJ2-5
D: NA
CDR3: CASSPDWGETQYF
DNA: TGTGCCAGCAGTCCCGACTGGGGAGAGACCCAGTACTTC

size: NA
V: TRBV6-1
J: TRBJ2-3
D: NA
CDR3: CASRQLAASTDTQYF
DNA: TGTGCCAGCAGACAACTAGCAGCTAGCACAGATACGCAGTATTTT